The source of this TCR beta chain is a study of T-cell memory formation after mild COVID-19 (dated by TCRdb to 2020 to 2023). Turning to the overall study: TCR sequence clusters from the two donors were found to be largely donor specific. In a couple of donors, T-cell clones that expanded and contracted after mild COVID-19 were tracked by sequencing TCRalpha and TCRbeta repertoires over time. The cohort comprised two young, previously healthy adult volunteers, one female and one male. General conclusions and limits of the study: Contracting CD4+ clones were located mainly in the CM and EM memory subsets, whereas CD8+ clones were found to be enriched in EMRA. Clones that contracted from day 15 to 85 showed balanced CD4/CD8 phenotypes, whereas a second wave of clones that expanded from day 15 to 37 leaned towards CD4+. SARS-CoV-2 specificity was not confirmed for the second-wave clones peaking on day 37. Only two mild cases were covered in the study, and larger cohorts including severe cases with pre-infection samples were considered necessary. Some responding clones were found in pre-infection memory, which suggests that pre-existing cross-reactive memory T cells took part in the SARS-CoV-2 response.

Sequenced on an Illumina NovaSeq 6000. Using 5'RACE with constant-segment primers, TCRalpha and TCRbeta cDNA libraries were constructed, with sample barcodes and unique molecular identifiers added in the process. RNA was extracted from every sample with Trizol reagent. Libraries were amplified in two PCR steps, with a second sample barcode and Illumina TruSeq adapters added in the second step. Sequencing of the libraries was done on an Illumina NovaSeq, producing 2 x 150 bp paired-end reads. As for how the authors treated the data: Reads were demultiplexed and collapsed into UMI-guided consensus sequences with migec v1.2.7. With mixcr v2.1.11, UMI consensuses were aligned to TRA and TRB V and J templates and assembled into clonotypes. Clonotypes were classified as expanded or contracted when called significant by both edgeR and NoisET, with noise models trained on biological replicates. For edgeR calls, a false discovery rate-adjusted p below 0.01 and a log2 fold-change threshold of 1 were applied. As an exploratory analysis of dynamics, max-normalized trajectories of the 1000 most abundant clonotypes were examined by PCA with hierarchical clustering. Separately sequenced CD4+ and CD8+ repertoires were used to assign a CD4 or CD8 phenotype to each responding clone. TCRdb passed the public sequencing reads through fastp at Q25 and MiXCR, retaining productive beta sequences. For every CDR3 protein sequence, its rows merge into one entry that carries the most common genes and DNA. The V and J calls were determined by TCRdb, not by the authors. Here the sample has roughly 35,000 distinct CDR3 sequences; under 25% occur a single time. Together, the top ten hold approximately 1.4% of the sample.

This clonotype was seen a single time. The target of this receptor is not known. It has no much larger one-base neighbor in the sample; base qualities were not kept. One read provides weak support. The V end gives up 3 bases and the J end 4 bases, leaving 0 bases in the junction not matched to a gene. The germline V gene supplies CDR1 SGHRS and CDR2 YFSETQ. Counted from cysteine to phenylalanine, this CDR3 has 14 amino acids. The read is trimmed to its CDR3 DNA, 42 bases read in frame from base 1. Ficoll-Paque density gradient centrifugation was the method used to isolate PBMCs. Sequenced material: PBMCs or a T cell subset sorted from them (not recorded which). This clonotype was sampled from an adult who had mild COVID-19 (a few samples of this study predate the infection). The sample titles of this study are shuffled in the database, so cell type and time point are left out. The chain employs TRBV5-1 and TRBJ2-1; 11 bases in the junction line up with TRBD2. CDR3 reads: CASSSSGGYNEQFF. In nucleotides, the sequence is TGCGCCAGCAGCTCTAGCGGGGGGTACAATGAGCAGTTCTTC.